This passage covers 29 T cell receptor beta chains from one sample sequenced in a study of cytomegalovirus exposure and HLA in healthy donors. It was with 60 Vbeta and 13 Jbeta primers that the PCR ran. Sequencing used immunoSEQ multiplex PCR; TCRdb keeps in-frame clones, though not all of them. Altogether about 250,000 clones are present, approximately 78% being singletons, with the ten largest covering approximately 0.47%. The specimen was PBMCs. These receptors were taken from a boy aged 10-17 years in good health and CMV-seronegative.

The CDR3 sequence is CASSLSVGELFF. The CDR3 DNA sequence: TGTGCCAGCAGTTTAAGCGTAGGGGAGCTGTTTTTT. J is TRBJ2-2 and V is TRBV28; the D is unclear. This CDR3 spans 12 amino acids. Germline V gene lookup returns CDR1 MDHEN and CDR2 SYDVKM. V was shortened by 2 bases and J by 8 bases, with 6 bases between the two germline ends.

Comments on this clone: Other DNA sequences within the sample encode an identical CDR3. This sequence joins TRBV5-1 and TRBJ2-2, with 9 bases identical to TRBD1. The ends lost 1 base at V and 3 bases at J; junction bases unmatched: 1. CDR3 size: 15 residues. In germline, CDR1 is SGHRS, CDR2 YFSETQ. CDR3 DNA sequence: TGCGCCAGCAGCTTGCGGACAGGGGACACCGGGGAGCTGTTTTTT. Residues: CASSLRTGDTGELFF.

The genes are TRBV10-1 and TRBJ2-2; 11 nucleotides align to TRBD2. This CDR3 has 19 residues. The ends lost 2 bases at V and 0 bases at J; junction bases unmatched: 8. The germline gives CDR1 WNHNN, CDR2 SYGVQD (reference sequence). The CDR3 loop reads CASSERGLAVGSNTGELFF. The CDR3 region has the DNA TGCGCCAGCAGTGAGAGGGGACTAGCGGTCGGCTCGAACACCGGGGAGCTGTTTTTT.

The sample holds a few counts of this clone. The chain carries TRBV4-1 and TRBJ2-5, with 8 bases lining up with TRBD2. This CDR3 is 15 amino acids long. Germline V gene data show CDR1 as MGHRA and CDR2 as YSYEKL. Unmatched junction bases numbered 7, after V lost 3 bases and J lost 4 bases. The CDR3 loop is CASSQLWAGGETQYF. The CDR3 DNA sequence: TGCGCCAGCAGCCAGCTCTGGGCGGGGGGAGAGACCCAGTACTTC.

This clone turned up a few times. The chain uses TRBV18 and TRBJ2-3; D possibly corresponds to TRBD2 (6 bases). Trimming shortened V by 3 bases and J by 2 bases, and 9 bases separated the two germline ends. Germline CDR1 KGHSH, CDR2 LQKENI. There are 14 residues in the CDR3. This CDR3 is CASSPSGDTDTQYF. The DNA for the CDR3 is TGTGCCAGCTCACCTTCGGGGGACACAGATACGCAGTATTTT.

The chain couples TRBV29-1 to TRBJ1-1; 7 bases map to TRBD1. V dropped 7 bases and J dropped 11; count of bases not matched to a gene: 10. This CDR3 spans 11 amino acids. Germline V lookup: CDR1 SQVTM, CDR2 ANQGSEA. The CDR3 DNA reads TGCAGCGCCAGACAGGGTCGGAAGGCTTTCTTT. This sequence encodes CSARQGRKAFF.

The V call is TRBV9, the J call TRBJ2-7; 9 bases are shared with TRBD1. This CDR3 comprises 16 residues. V trimming: 4 bases; J trimming: 4 bases; junction bases outside the gene matches: 12. Germline values: CDR1 SGDLS, CDR2 YYNGEE. As DNA, the CDR3 is TGTGCCAGCAGCAACGGAGCCCGGACAGGGGCGTACGAGCAGTACTTC. It encodes CASSNGARTGAYEQYF. Filled out from reference TRBV9 and TRBJ2-7, the complete variable domain reads DSGVTQTPKHLITATGQRVTLRCSPRSGDLSVYWYQQSLDQGLQFLIQYYNGEERAKGNILERFSAQQFPDLHSELNLSSLELGDSALYFCASSNGARTGAYEQYFGPGTRLTVT.

The V gene is TRBV7-6, the J gene TRBJ2-7; 12 bases are shared with TRBD2. CDR3 size: 19 residues. V trimming: 0 bases; J trimming: 3 bases; junction bases outside the gene matches: 12. The germline V gene encodes CDR1 SGHVS and CDR2 FNYEAQ. The CDR3 DNA reads as TGTGCCAGCAGCTTAGCCGCTAGCGGGAGGGCCTTTAATATCTACGAGCAGTACTTC. Translation gives CASSLAASGRAFNIYEQYF.

This sequence joins TRBV19 and TRBJ2-1; TRBD2 might be the D (5 bases). V lost 5 bases to trimming and J lost 13 bases, with 12 bases between them. Germline V lookup: CDR1 LNHDA, CDR2 SQIVND (reference sequence). The CDR3 runs 11 residues. CDR3 in DNA: TGTGCCAGTAGTCTCGGGATGACCCAGTTCTTC. Residues: CASSLGMTQFF.

The chain links TRBV5-6 to TRBJ2-5; a weak D match, TRBD2 (5 bases). The germline gives CDR1 SGHDT, CDR2 YYEEEE. The CDR3 has 17 residues. V was clipped by 0 bases and J by 0 bases, with 15 bases between them. The CDR3 is CASSLDYLAPYQETQYF. DNA of the CDR3: TGTGCCAGCAGCTTGGATTACCTAGCCCCGTACCAAGAGACCCAGTACTTC. The full variable domain, in which reference TRBV5-6 and TRBJ2-5 provide the parts outside the CDR3, is DAGVTQSPTHLIKTRGQQVTLRCSPKSGHDTVSWYQQALGQGPQFIFQYYEEEERQRGNFPDRFSGHQFPNYSSELNVNALLLGDSALYLCASSLDYLAPYQETQYFGPGTRLLVL.

This chain joins TRBV18 and TRBJ1-4; no clear D. The V and J ends lost 4 bases and 0 bases respectively, with 21 bases between them. The CDR3 loop spans 19 amino acids. Germline V lookup: CDR1 KGHSH, CDR2 LQKENI. For the CDR3, the DNA is TGTGCCAGCTCACTGAACTTCCCACAGACTACATCAACTAATGAAAAACTGTTTTTT. This sequence encodes CASSLNFPQTTSTNEKLFF. Combining the CDR3 with reference TRBV18 and TRBJ1-4 gives the whole variable domain NAGVMQNPRHLVRRRGQEARLRCSPMKGHSHVYWYRQLPEEGLKFMVYLQKENIIDESGMPKERFSAEFPKEGPSILRIQQVVRGDSAAYFCASSLNFPQTTSTNEKLFFGSGTQLSVL.

The chain recombines TRBV7-8 with TRBJ2-7; possibly TRBD1 for D (5 bases). The germline gives CDR1 SGHVS, CDR2 FQNEAQ. The CDR3 runs to 12 residues. V lost 4 bases and J 9 bases, leaving 13 bases between the germline ends. DNA for the CDR3: TGTGCCAGCAGCTCCCGCAGGGTTCGGCAGTACTTC. Its translation: CASSSRRVRQYF.

The table lists this clone with a count of one. V and J are TRBV7-2 and TRBJ2-7; D possibly corresponds to TRBD1 (5 bases). From germline, CDR1 is SGHTA and CDR2 FQGNSA. Trimming stripped 0 bases from V and 5 bases from J, with 8 bases between. The CDR3 is made up of 13 amino acids. CDR3 loop: CASSLANRNEQYF. CDR3 DNA: TGTGCCAGCAGCTTAGCCAACAGGAACGAGCAGTACTTC. Based on the CDR3 plus reference TRBV7-2 and TRBJ2-7, the full variable domain is GAGVSQSPSNKVTEKGKDVELRCDPISGHTALYWYRQSLGQGLEFLIYFQGNSAPDKSGLPSDRFSAERTGGSVSTLTIQRTQQEDSAVYLCASSLANRNEQYFGPGTRLTVT.

V is TRBV6-5 and J is TRBJ1-3; TRBD1 is a possible D gene (6 bases). Per germline, CDR1 MNHEY and CDR2 SVGAGI. Trimming removed 6 bases at V and 3 bases at J, with 9 bases between. This CDR3 region has 13 residues. The DNA for the CDR3 is TGTGCCAGCAGGCAGGGGAGTGGAAACACCATATATTTT. Amino acids: CASRQGSGNTIYF.

Concerning this clone itself: Its ends do not fully match the called genes, so a read error is possible. The chain uses TRBV6-5 and TRBJ1-2; 12 bases are a match to TRBD1. Germline V gene data show CDR1 as MNHEY and CDR2 as SVGAGI. The CDR3 has 12 amino acids. For the CDR3, the DNA is TGTGCCAGCAGTTACGGGGGACAGGGGGCCCAGTTC. This gives the protein CASSYGGQGAQF.

The chain has TRBV7-2 and TRBJ2-3; TRBD2 matches at 8 bases. Per germline, CDR1 SGHTA and CDR2 FQGNSA. After removal of 5 bases from V and 0 bases from J, the junction contained 10 bases not matched to a gene. This CDR3 has 17 amino acids. CDR3 amino acids: CASSLGGGITSTDTQYF. CDR3 DNA: TGTGCCAGCAGCCTTGGCGGGGGGATCACTAGCACAGATACGCAGTATTTT. Full variable domain (outside the CDR3, taken from reference TRBV7-2 and TRBJ2-3): GAGVSQSPSNKVTEKGKDVELRCDPISGHTALYWYRQSLGQGLEFLIYFQGNSAPDKSGLPSDRFSAERTGGSVSTLTIQRTQQEDSAVYLCASSLGGGITSTDTQYFGPGTRLTVL.

This clone was seen a handful of times. The CDR3 coding sequence is TGCGCCAGCACGGGTCCTGGAAACACCATATATTTT. Protein product: CASTGPGNTIYF. The chain carries TRBV10-1 and TRBJ1-3; no reliable D call. The CDR3 runs 12 residues. V lost 7 bases to trimming and J lost 2 bases, with 6 bases between them. Germline CDR1 is WNHNN and CDR2 is SYGVQD (reference sequence).

The chain uses TRBV7-9 and TRBJ2-1; 8 bases map to TRBD2. Trimming removed 4 bases from V and 9 bases from J; junction bases left unmatched: 17. The CDR3 length is 17 residues. Germline loops: CDR1 SEHNR, CDR2 FQNEAQ (reference sequence). CDR3 nucleotide sequence: TGTGCCAGCAGCTCCTACCCTAGCGGGTCTTCGAATAGTGAGCAGTTCTTC. It is translated as CASSSYPSGSSNSEQFF.

The CDR3 DNA is TGCAGCGTTGAAGAATCGTGCAGGGGGTTCTCCTACGAGCAGTACTTC. Translation: CSVEESCRGFSYEQYF. The chain uses TRBV29-1 and TRBJ2-7; 7 positions match TRBD1. J was trimmed by 0 bases and V by 0 bases; bases with no gene match: 8. The CDR3 is 16 amino acids. CDR1 is SQVTM and CDR2 is ANQGSEA in the germline V gene.

Here the CDR3 reads CASSQDRGRGEQYF. The CDR3, as DNA: TGCGCCAGCAGCCAAGACAGGGGGCGAGGAGAGCAGTACTTC. The chain couples TRBV5-1 to TRBJ2-7; 10 nucleotides agree with TRBD1. The CDR3 sequence is 14 residues long. V was clipped by 4 bases and J by 7 bases; unmatched bases: 8. Germline CDR1 SGHRS, CDR2 YFSETQ.

The chain has TRBV19 and TRBJ1-2, with 10 bases identical to TRBD1. Germline V CDR1 and CDR2: LNHDA, SQIVND (reference sequence). This CDR3 has 15 residues. The junction had 8 bases not matched to a gene; V was cut back by 3 bases and J by 7 bases. The CDR3 nucleotides read TGTGCCAGTAGTATCGGCTCCGGGACAGGGGCTGGCTACACCTTC. This sequence encodes CASSIGSGTGAGYTF.

The gene calls are TRBV5-1 and TRBJ1-1, with D perhaps matching TRBD1 (5 bases). The CDR3 totals 13 residues. V was trimmed by 6 bases and J by 2 bases, leaving 11 bases between them. Germline V gives CDR1 SGHRS, CDR2 YFSETQ. The CDR3 DNA reads TGCGCCAGCAAATTAGACAGCAACACTGAAGCTTTCTTT. Translating gives CASKLDSNTEAFF.

The V call is TRBV5-6, the J call TRBJ1-1; D is unclear. CDR1 and CDR2 from the germline V gene are SGHDT and YYEEEE. V was shortened by 4 bases and J by 1 base, with 8 bases between the two germline ends. The CDR3 has 13 residues. The chain's CDR3 is CASSNSGNTEAFF. The DNA of the CDR3 is TGTGCCAGCAGCAACAGCGGGAACACTGAAGCTTTCTTT.

This clone was observed a handful of times. The rearrangement joins TRBV5-4 to TRBJ2-7, with TRBD2 matching over 11 bases. The V segment lost 4 bases and the J segment 0 bases; nucleotides outside the gene matches: 6. The CDR3 is 16 residues long. CDR1 is SGHNT and CDR2 is YYREEE in the germline V gene (reference sequence). The CDR3 here is CASSGGLAESSYEQYF. The CDR3, as DNA: TGTGCCAGCAGCGGGGGACTAGCGGAGAGCTCCTACGAGCAGTACTTC.

This chain links TRBV6-5 with TRBJ1-1; D is unresolved. Germline V CDR1 and CDR2: MNHEY, SVGAGI. The CDR3 has 12 residues. V lost 6 bases and J 3 bases, leaving 8 bases between the germline ends. The CDR3, as DNA: TGTGCCAGCAGCCAGTACCACACTGAAGCTTTCTTT. It specifies CASSQYHTEAFF.

The count of this clone is one. The chain is built from TRBV6-5 and TRBJ1-1; D is ambiguous. This CDR3 is 15 amino acids long. Germline CDR1 is MNHEY and CDR2 is SVGAGI. V was trimmed by 2 bases and J by 1 base, leaving 11 bases between them. The CDR3 coding sequence is TGTGCCAGCAGTTACGGATGGGGAGCGAACACTGAAGCTTTCTTT. Its protein product is CASSYGWGANTEAFF.

This chain joins TRBV29-1 and TRBJ1-1, with D possibly matching TRBD1 (6 bases). The V end was cut by 2 bases, the J end by 10 bases, with 11 bases between. This CDR3 contains 11 residues. Germline CDR1 reads SQVTM; CDR2 reads ANQGSEA. The CDR3 sequence is CSVEKGQGAFF. Written as DNA, the CDR3 is TGCAGCGTTGAAAAGGGACAAGGAGCTTTCTTT. Full variable domain (outside the CDR3, taken from reference TRBV29-1 and TRBJ1-1): SAVISQKPSRDICQRGTSLTIQCQVDSQVTMMFWYRQQPGQSLTLIATANQGSEATYESGFVIDKFPISRPNLTFSTLTVSNMSPEDSSIYLCSVEKGQGAFFGQGTRLTVV.

This chain links TRBV11-2 with TRBJ2-2; 10 bases fit TRBD1. V shed 5 bases, J shed 4 bases, and the junction held 13 bases outside the gene matches. CDR1 is SGHAT, CDR2 FQNNGV, per germline. This CDR3 is built from 18 residues. The CDR3 here is CASSQFWGQGMFTGELFF. CDR3 sequence (DNA): TGTGCCAGCAGCCAATTTTGGGGACAGGGGATGTTCACCGGGGAGCTGTTTTTT.

In the case of this clone: Sequence at one end of the junction differs from germline and may be a read error. The J gene is TRBJ2-5, the V gene TRBV7-7; 16 nucleotides line up with TRBD2. Germline V CDR1 and CDR2: SSHAT, FNYEAQ (reference sequence). The CDR3 is made up of 17 amino acids. CDR3 in amino acids: CASSSGTSGGAIETQYF. The DNA of the CDR3 is TGTGCTAGCAGCTCCGGGACTAGCGGGGGGGCCATAGAGACCCAGTACTTC. The complete variable domain, with remaining parts taken from reference TRBV7-7 and TRBJ2-5, reads GAGVSQSPRYKVTKRGQDVTLRCDPISSHATLYWYQQALGQGPEFLTYFNYEAQPDKSGLPSDRFSAERPEGSISTLTIQRTEQRDSAMYRCASSSGTSGGAIETQYFGPGTRLLVL.